This T cell receptor beta chain originates from a study of cytomegalovirus exposure and HLA in healthy donors. Study-level background: A prior study identified some 100 million unique TCR beta sequences from 180 million or so T cells. Study-level results: Common viral pathogens seemed, in a later analysis, to connect with several of the most significant clusters. Earlier analysis found most TCR beta V segments productive about 87% or about 30% of the time.

Of note for this clone: Antigen specificity is unknown.

PCR involved 60 Vbeta and 13 Jbeta primers. TCRdb's table, derived via immunoSEQ multiplex PCR, lists solely in-frame clones and lacks some. Here the sample table reports 50,000 or so clones. The V gene end was trimmed by 4 bases and the J gene end by 9 bases; junction bases not matched to a gene: 3. CDR1 and CDR2 from the germline V gene are SGHRS and YFSETQ. The CDR3 covers 14 residues. The chain couples TRBV5-1 to TRBJ1-6, with TRBD1 matching over 11 bases. Material for sequencing was PBMCs. This TCR was recovered from a woman younger than 35 in good health and CMV-seronegative. The CDR3 region has the DNA TGCGCCAGCAGCGCCGGGACAGGGGGTTCACCCCTCCACTTT. Its protein product is CASSAGTGGSPLHF. The full variable domain, its missing parts supplied by reference TRBV5-1 and TRBJ1-6, is KAGVTQTPRYLIKTRGQQVTLSCSPISGHRSVSWYQQTPGQGLQFLFEYFSETQRNKGNFPGRFSGRQFSNSRSEMNVSTLELGDSALYLCASSAGTGGSPLHFGNGTRLTVT.